The 10 T cell receptor beta chains given below trace back to one sample, sequenced in a study of control samples from healthy donors and cancer patients. Sequencing was performed with immunoSEQ multiplex PCR; in TCRdb, only in-frame clones are kept and a portion is missing. This table holds about 120,000 clones, 89% found once. The sample comprised blood. All receptors come from a man aged 45 to 65 in good health.

V gene TRBV4-2 combines with J gene TRBJ2-2, with D hard to call. This CDR3 is 11 amino acids long. From germline, CDR1 is LGHNA and CDR2 YNFKEQ. V was shortened by 3 bases and J by 11 bases, with 7 bases between the two germline ends. The DNA for the CDR3 is TGTGCCAGCAGCCAGGCTGGTGAGCTGTTTTTT. It specifies CASSQAGELFF.

A remark on this clone: This sample also contains other DNA sequences that code for the same CDR3. This chain links TRBV5-4 with TRBJ1-6; tentative D call: TRBD1 (6 bases). CDR1 SGHNT and CDR2 YYREEE come from the germline V gene (reference sequence). CDR3 length: 14 amino acids. Trimming took off 0 bases at V and 5 bases at J, with 6 bases between the two ends. The CDR3 here is CASSLDRDNSPLHF. The DNA of the CDR3 is TGTGCCAGCAGCTTGGACAGGGATAATTCACCCCTCCACTTT.

The chain uses TRBV5-4 and TRBJ2-7, with 11 positions matching TRBD2. V gave up 3 bases and J gave up 2 bases; unmatched junction bases: 7. The CDR3 runs to 16 residues. The germline V gene has CDR1 SGHNT and CDR2 YYREEE (reference sequence). The CDR3 coding sequence is TGTGCCAGCAGCTCCCGACTAGCGGGGCCAACCTACGAGCAGTACTTC. Its protein is CASSSRLAGPTYEQYF.

Comment on this clone: This sequence may be a read error, since a much larger clone differs from it by one base. This sequence joins TRBV6-4 and TRBJ1-1, with 7 bases that match TRBD1. With 5 bases clipped from V and 3 bases from J, the junction kept 3 bases outside the gene matches. The V gene's germline CDR1 is MRHNA and CDR2 SNTAGT. The CDR3 loop spans 13 amino acids. CDR3: CASSQQGHTEAFF. In DNA, the CDR3 is TGTGCCAGCAGTCAACAGGGGCACACTGAAGCTTTCTTT.

The rearrangement links TRBV3-1 (or the pseudogene TRBV3-2) to TRBJ1-3, with 10 nucleotides matching TRBD1. Looked up from germline, CDR1 is LGHDT and CDR2 is YNNKEL (reference sequence). This CDR3 spans 15 amino acids. V lost 3 bases and J lost 4; bases outside the gene matches: 3. The CDR3 sequence is CASSQGTGAGNTIYF. The CDR3 bases are TGTGCCAGCAGCCAGGGGACAGGGGCCGGAAACACCATATATTTT.

This sequence joins TRBV20-1 and TRBJ1-1; D may be TRBD1 (5 bases). Germline assignment: CDR1 DFQATT and CDR2 SNEGSKA (reference sequence). This CDR3 has 11 residues. V lost 8 bases and J 5 bases, leaving 12 bases between the germline ends. For the CDR3, the DNA is TGCAGTTCATGGGGGGATACTGAAGCTTTCTTT. Protein product: CSSWGDTEAFF.

This chain connects TRBV4-3 to TRBJ2-5, with TRBD2 identical over 9 bases. Trimming at V came to 5 bases and at J to 5 bases, leaving 12 bases not matched to a gene. There are 16 residues in the CDR3. The germline CDR1 and CDR2 sequences are LGHNA and YSLEER. The CDR3 DNA follows: TGCGCCAGCAGCTCCACCTATAGCGGGGGAAGTGAGACCCAGTACTTC. Translating it yields CASSSTYSGGSETQYF.

The genes are TRBV29-1 and TRBJ2-1; the match to TRBD1 covers 7 bases. With V trimmed by 5 bases and J by 9 bases, 10 bases remained unmatched. Germline V gives CDR1 SQVTM, CDR2 ANQGSEA. This CDR3 has 13 amino acids. DNA of the CDR3: TGCAGCGTTTTCCAGGGGGTCGCGGTTGAGCAGTTCTTC. Its translation: CSVFQGVAVEQFF.

This clone was picked up one time. This chain links TRBV6-6 with TRBJ1-2; unclear D gene. The ends were cut back, 5 bases at V and 5 bases at J, with 24 bases in the middle. Germline V gene data show CDR1 as MNHNY and CDR2 as SVGAGI (reference sequence). This CDR3 spans 17 amino acids. CDR3 DNA: TGTGCCAGCAGTAGATCCACGGGGAAGGGAAGATGGTATGGCTACACCTTC. Its protein product is CASSRSTGKGRWYGYTF.

The genes are TRBV19 and TRBJ2-1; D is possibly TRBD1 (6 bases). CDR3 length: 15 residues. The germline V gene has CDR1 LNHDA and CDR2 SQIVND (reference sequence). Trimming took 3 bases from V and 4 from J, leaving 13 bases between them. The CDR3 protein is CASSMAPGDYNEQFF. The CDR3 bases are TGTGCCAGTAGTATGGCGCCAGGGGATTACAATGAGCAGTTCTTC.